This TCR beta chain was sequenced for a study of response to subunit inactivated influenza vaccine. Findings of the study overall: Researchers suggested that each seasonal influenza vaccination recruits few new T cells.

About this clonotype itself: Its antigen is as yet unknown.

Using its own MiXCR run on the RT-PCR reads, TCRdb lists one record per CDR3 protein. The table has 300,000 to 350,000 distinct CDR3 sequences, roughly 20% seen once. V lost 1 base and J lost 5, with 14 bases in between. The germline gives CDR1 MGHDK, CDR2 SYGVNS. The CDR3 is made up of 15 amino acids. This chain joins TRBV25-1 and TRBJ1-1; tentatively, D is TRBD1 (5 bases). The sequence was collected from a man aged 45-69 years who received an inactivated influenza vaccine. The sample was PBMCs from blood, taken around 22 months after vaccination. CDR3 residues: CASSESRGTGTEAFF. The CDR3 coding sequence is TGTGCCAGCAGTGAATCGCGGGGGACGGGGACTGAAGCTTTCTTT.